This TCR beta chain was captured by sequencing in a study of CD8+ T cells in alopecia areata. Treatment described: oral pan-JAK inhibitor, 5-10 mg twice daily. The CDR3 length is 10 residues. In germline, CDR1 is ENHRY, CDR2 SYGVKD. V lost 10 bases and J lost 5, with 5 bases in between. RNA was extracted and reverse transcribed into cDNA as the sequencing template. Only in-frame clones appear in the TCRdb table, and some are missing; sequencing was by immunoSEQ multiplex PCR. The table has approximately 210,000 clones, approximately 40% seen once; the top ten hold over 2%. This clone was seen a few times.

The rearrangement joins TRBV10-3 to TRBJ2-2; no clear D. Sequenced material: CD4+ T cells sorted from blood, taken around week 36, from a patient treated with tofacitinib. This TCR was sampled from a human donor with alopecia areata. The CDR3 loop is CATETGELFF. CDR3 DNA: TGTGCCACCGAGACCGGGGAGCTGTTTTTT.